One sample yielded the 17 T cell receptor beta chains listed below, sequenced in a study of T-cell reconstitution after alpha-beta-depleted transplantation in children. Construction of the TCRbeta library involved unique molecular identifiers. One entry per CDR3 protein results from TCRdb running MiXCR on the PCR reads. Of 250,000 to 300,000 distinct CDR3 sequences detected, under 14% appear once; the ten largest clones hold 23%. Sequenced material: peripheral blood, taken 180 days after TCRalphabeta/CD19-depleted stem cell transplant. These receptors were obtained from a male patient aged 2-9 years who had a stem cell transplant for chronic granulomatous disease, so the T cells may come from the graft donor.

This clonotype came up many times. CDR3: CSVEDQEQGHYEQYF. CDR3 coding DNA: TGCAGCGTTGAAGATCAGGAACAGGGACATTACGAGCAGTACTTC. The V call is TRBV29-1, the J call TRBJ2-7; maybe TRBD1 (6 bases). Germline CDR1 SQVTM, CDR2 ANQGSEA. The CDR3 spans 15 residues. Trimming took 0 bases from V and 4 from J, leaving 16 bases between them.

This clonotype was observed many times. This chain joins TRBV15 and TRBJ2-1; 15 nucleotides align to TRBD2. The V segment lost 4 bases and the J segment 4 bases; nucleotides outside the gene matches: 5. Germline CDR1 is LNHNV and CDR2 is YYDKDF (reference sequence). This CDR3 is built from 17 residues. The CDR3 DNA is TGTGCCACCAGCAAGGGACTAGCGGGAGGTTGGTACAATGAGCAGTTCTTC. Translation: CATSKGLAGGWYNEQFF.

This clonotype has a count of ten or more. This chain joins TRBV5-1 and TRBJ2-7; the D is unclear. Trimming shortened V by 4 bases and J by 0 bases, and 8 bases separated the two germline ends. The CDR3 covers 13 residues. Germline CDR1 reads SGHRS; CDR2 reads YFSETQ. The CDR3 sequence: CASSLEISYEQYF. The CDR3 DNA is TGCGCCAGCAGCCTGGAGATCTCCTACGAGCAGTACTTC.

At least ten counts were recorded for this clonotype. This chain connects TRBV12-5 to TRBJ1-1; perhaps TRBD1 as D (6 bases). This CDR3 is 17 amino acids long. V shed 0 bases and J shed 0 bases, with 14 bases lying between them. Germline V CDR1 and CDR2: LGHNT, FRNRAP. The CDR3 sequence is CASGLVPKTGMNTEAFF. The CDR3 DNA sequence: TGTGCTAGTGGTTTGGTACCGAAGACAGGAATGAACACTGAAGCTTTCTTT. Full variable domain (missing parts from reference TRBV12-5 and TRBJ1-1): DARVTQTPRHKVTEMGQEVTMRCQPILGHNTVFWYRQTMMQGLELLAYFRNRAPLDDSGMPKDRFSAEMPDATLATLKIQPSEPRDSAVYFCASGLVPKTGMNTEAFFGQGTRLTVV.

This clonotype was seen at least ten times. The chain employs TRBV18 and TRBJ2-4, with unresolved D. The germline V gene encodes CDR1 KGHSH and CDR2 LQKENI. V was pared by 3 bases and J by 1 base, with 13 bases between. The CDR3 covers 16 residues. CDR3 residues: CASSPQTLFAKNIQYF. DNA for the CDR3: TGTGCCAGCTCACCCCAAACACTCTTCGCCAAAAACATTCAGTACTTC.

This clonotype was counted a few times. The chain employs TRBV30 and TRBJ1-5; D possibly corresponds to TRBD1 (6 bases). Trimming left V 3 bases short and J 0 bases short, with 18 bases between. Germline lookup yields CDR1 GTSNPN and CDR2 SVGIG (reference sequence). The CDR3 contains 17 residues. The CDR3 protein is CAWRSGATRDSNQPQHF. CDR3 coding DNA: TGTGCCTGGAGATCAGGGGCTACCAGGGATAGCAATCAGCCCCAGCATTTT.

In this sample, this clonotype turned up many times. The chain employs TRBV3-1 and TRBJ2-1, with D uncertain. The V and J ends lost 4 bases and 9 bases respectively, with 13 bases between them. Germline loops: CDR1 LGHDT, CDR2 YNNKEL (reference sequence). The CDR3 is made up of 13 amino acids. The CDR3 protein is CASSLQVWAEQFF. CDR3 bases: TGTGCCAGCAGCCTCCAAGTGTGGGCTGAGCAGTTCTTC.

This clonotype was picked up many times. This chain links TRBV5-1 with TRBJ2-7, with D possibly called TRBD1 or TRBD2 (5 bases each). The CDR3 loop spans 14 amino acids. The germline V gene has CDR1 SGHRS and CDR2 YFSETQ. Trimming removed 3 bases from V and 7 bases from J, with 17 bases in between. CDR3 in DNA: TGCGCCAGCAGCTGGGAAATACAGGACTCTGAGCAGTACTTC. This gives the protein CASSWEIQDSEQYF.

This clonotype has at least ten counts. V gene TRBV18 combines with J gene TRBJ2-2, with 7 positions matching TRBD1. Unmatched junction bases numbered 4, after V lost 3 bases and J lost 0 bases. Germline values: CDR1 KGHSH, CDR2 LQKENI. CDR3 length: 16 residues. CDR3 amino acids: CASSPRTGPNTGELFF. The CDR3 DNA reads as TGTGCCAGCTCACCCCGGACAGGCCCGAACACCGGGGAGCTGTTTTTT.

About this clonotype itself: This clone may be a read error of a much larger clone one base away. The rearrangement joins TRBV5-1 to TRBJ2-7; D may match TRBD1 or TRBD2 (5 bases each). Germline lookup yields CDR1 SGHRS and CDR2 YFSETQ. This CDR3 spans 14 amino acids. The CDR3 nucleotides read TGCGCCAGCAGCTTGTCCCCAGGGAGCTACGAGCGGTACTTC. Its protein product is CASSLSPGSYERYF.

This clonotype has a count of ten or more. V and J are TRBV10-3 and TRBJ1-5; D not resolved. CDR1 and CDR2 (germline): ENHRY, SYGVKD. V lost 4 bases, J lost 6 bases, and 16 bases lay in between. This CDR3 spans 15 amino acids. In nucleotides, the CDR3 is TGTGCCATCAGTGTTGAAGGGTTGGGAAGTCAGCCCCAGCATTTT. Amino acids: CAISVEGLGSQPQHF.

This clonotype was recorded at least ten times. The chain uses TRBV12-3 or TRBV12-4 and TRBJ2-5, with 11 bases aligning to TRBD2. The CDR3 is 15 amino acids. The ends lost 5 bases at V and 2 bases at J; junction bases unmatched: 4. CDR3 amino acids: CASSQTSGNQETQYF. CDR3 nucleotides: TGTGCCAGCAGTCAGACTAGCGGGAATCAAGAGACCCAGTACTTC.

The sample holds many counts of this clonotype. This rearrangement joins TRBV10-3 to TRBJ2-7, with unresolved D. The CDR3 runs to 13 residues. V dropped 6 bases and J dropped 5 bases, with 14 bases sitting between them. Germline V gene data show CDR1 as ENHRY and CDR2 as SYGVKD. The CDR3 loop reads CAIRTGRLHEQYF. The CDR3, as DNA: TGTGCCATCAGAACTGGACGGCTACACGAGCAGTACTTC.

There are many counts of this clonotype. The V gene is TRBV7-9, the J gene TRBJ2-7; tentative D call: TRBD1 (6 bases). Trimming took 6 bases from V and 6 from J, leaving 24 bases between them. The CDR3 covers 16 residues. CDR1 and CDR2 from the germline V gene are SEHNR and FQNEAQ (reference sequence). CDR3 DNA sequence: TGTGCCAGCAGTTCCGAACCCACAGGGATAAGAGGCGAGCAGTACTTC. Amino acids: CASSSEPTGIRGEQYF.

This clonotype was seen only once. This could be a read error, since a much larger clone is one nucleotide away. This likely comes from a read error, as the CDR3 has no conserved phenylalanine or tryptophan at its end. The rearrangement joins TRBV20-1 to TRBJ2-1; a weak D match, TRBD1 (5 bases). This CDR3 comprises 14 residues. Germline V CDR1 and CDR2: DFQATT, SNEGSKA (reference sequence). Trimming shortened V by 1 base and J by 0 bases, and 7 bases separated the two germline ends. The CDR3 protein is CSARAGLSYNEQFL. DNA for the CDR3: TGCAGTGCTAGAGCAGGGCTCTCCTACAATGAGCAGTTCTTA.

At least ten counts were recorded for this clonotype. V usage is TRBV28 and J usage is TRBJ1-3; no definite D call. Germline values: CDR1 MDHEN, CDR2 SYDVKM. Between the trimmed V and J ends, which lost 3 bases and 4 bases, there was a span of 7 bases. The CDR3 is 13 amino acids. The CDR3: CASSFQQGNTIYF. For the CDR3, the DNA is TGTGCCAGCAGTTTCCAACAGGGAAACACCATATATTTT.

This clonotype was seen at least ten times. The gene calls are TRBV5-4 and TRBJ1-6, with TRBD1 matching 11 bases. The CDR3 is 20 residues long. The germline V gene encodes CDR1 SGHNT and CDR2 YYREEE (reference sequence). With 0 bases clipped from V and 1 base from J, the junction kept 9 bases outside the gene matches. The CDR3 loop is CASSLAYDGQGASYNSPLHF. DNA for the CDR3: TGTGCCAGCAGCTTGGCCTACGATGGACAGGGGGCTTCCTATAATTCACCCCTCCACTTT.